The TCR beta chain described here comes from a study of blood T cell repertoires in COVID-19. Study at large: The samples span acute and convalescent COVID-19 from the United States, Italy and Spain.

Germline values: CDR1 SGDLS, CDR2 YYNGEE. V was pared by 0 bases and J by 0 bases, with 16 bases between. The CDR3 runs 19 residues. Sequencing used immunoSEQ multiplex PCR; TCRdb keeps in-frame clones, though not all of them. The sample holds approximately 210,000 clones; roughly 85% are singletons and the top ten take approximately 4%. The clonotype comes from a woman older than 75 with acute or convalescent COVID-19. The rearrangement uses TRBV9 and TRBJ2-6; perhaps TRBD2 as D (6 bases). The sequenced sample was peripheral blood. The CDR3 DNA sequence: TGTGCCAGCAGCGTAGCCCCCGTGGGGGGTAACTCTGGGGCCAACGTCCTGACTTTC. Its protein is CASSVAPVGGNSGANVLTF. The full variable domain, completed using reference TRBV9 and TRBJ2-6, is DSGVTQTPKHLITATGQRVTLRCSPRSGDLSVYWYQQSLDQGLQFLIQYYNGEERAKGNILERFSAQQFPDLHSELNLSSLELGDSALYFCASSVAPVGGNSGANVLTFGAGSRLTVL.